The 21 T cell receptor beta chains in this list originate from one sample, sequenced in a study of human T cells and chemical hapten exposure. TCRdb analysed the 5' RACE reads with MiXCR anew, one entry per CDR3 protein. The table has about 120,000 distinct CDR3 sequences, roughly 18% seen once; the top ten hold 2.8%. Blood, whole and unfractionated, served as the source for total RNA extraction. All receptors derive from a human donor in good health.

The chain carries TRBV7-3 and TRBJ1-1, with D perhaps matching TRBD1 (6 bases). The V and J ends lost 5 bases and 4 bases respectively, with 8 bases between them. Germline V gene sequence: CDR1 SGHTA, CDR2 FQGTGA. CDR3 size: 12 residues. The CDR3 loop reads CASSEGGTEAFF. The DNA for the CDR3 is TGTGCCAGCAGCGAGGGGGGCACTGAAGCTTTCTTT.

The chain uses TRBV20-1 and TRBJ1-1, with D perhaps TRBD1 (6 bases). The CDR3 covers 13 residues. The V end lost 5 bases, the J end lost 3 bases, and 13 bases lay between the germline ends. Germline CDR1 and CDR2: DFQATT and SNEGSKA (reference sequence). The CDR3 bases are TGCAGTGCTCCAAACAGGGTCGACACTGAAGCTTTCTTT. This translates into CSAPNRVDTEAFF.

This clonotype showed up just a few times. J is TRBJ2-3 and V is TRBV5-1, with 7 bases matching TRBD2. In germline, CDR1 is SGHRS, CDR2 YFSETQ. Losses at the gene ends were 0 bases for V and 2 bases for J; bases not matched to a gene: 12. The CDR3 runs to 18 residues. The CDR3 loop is CASSLGGPGAGATDTQYF. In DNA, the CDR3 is TGCGCCAGCAGCTTGGGAGGCCCTGGGGCGGGAGCCACAGATACGCAGTATTTT.

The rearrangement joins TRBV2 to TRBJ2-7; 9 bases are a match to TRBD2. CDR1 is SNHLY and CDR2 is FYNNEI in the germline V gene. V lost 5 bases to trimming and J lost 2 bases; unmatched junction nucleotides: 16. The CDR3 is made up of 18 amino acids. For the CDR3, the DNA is TGTGCCAGCAGTACCGTGGCCGCGGGAGGGCCGTCTCCCTACGAGCAGTACTTC. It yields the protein CASSTVAAGGPSPYEQYF.

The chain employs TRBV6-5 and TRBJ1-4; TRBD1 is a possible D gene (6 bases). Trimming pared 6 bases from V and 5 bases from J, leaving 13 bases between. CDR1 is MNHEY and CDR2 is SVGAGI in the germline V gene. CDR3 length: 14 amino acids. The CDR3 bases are TGTGCCAGCAGGGAGGGGGGGAGAAATGAAAAACTGTTTTTT. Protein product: CASREGGRNEKLFF.

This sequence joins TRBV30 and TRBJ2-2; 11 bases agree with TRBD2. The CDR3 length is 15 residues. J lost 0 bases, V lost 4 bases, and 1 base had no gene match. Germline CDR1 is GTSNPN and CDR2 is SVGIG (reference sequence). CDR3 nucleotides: TGTGCCTGGAAGGGACTAGCGGCGAACACCGGGGAGCTGTTTTTT. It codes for CAWKGLAANTGELFF. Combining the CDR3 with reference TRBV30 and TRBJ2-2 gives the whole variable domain SQTIHQWPATLVQPVGSPLSLECTVEGTSNPNLYWYRQAAGRGLQLLFYSVGIGQISSEVPQNLSASRPQDRQFILSSKKLLLSDSGFYLCAWKGLAANTGELFFGEGSRLTVL.

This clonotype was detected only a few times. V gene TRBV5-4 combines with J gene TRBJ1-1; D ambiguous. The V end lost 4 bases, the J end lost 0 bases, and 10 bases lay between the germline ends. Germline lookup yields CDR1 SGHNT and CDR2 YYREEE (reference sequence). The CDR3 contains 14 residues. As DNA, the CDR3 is TGTGCCAGCAGCAACTATACATTGAACACTGAAGCTTTCTTT. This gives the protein CASSNYTLNTEAFF.

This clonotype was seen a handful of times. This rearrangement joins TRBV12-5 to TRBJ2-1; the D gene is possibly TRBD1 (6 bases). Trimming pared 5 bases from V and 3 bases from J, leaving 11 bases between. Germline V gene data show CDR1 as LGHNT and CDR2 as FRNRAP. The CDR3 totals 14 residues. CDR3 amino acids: CASGPRDIYNEQFF. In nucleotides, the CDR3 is TGTGCTAGTGGTCCCAGGGACATCTACAATGAGCAGTTCTTC.

The CDR3 bases are TGTGCCAGCAGGGGACAGGTCTATGGCTACACCTTC. Translated, it gives CASRGQVYGYTF. The rearrangement joins TRBV6-1 to TRBJ1-2; 8 bases line up with TRBD1. CDR3 length: 12 residues. Germline CDR1 MNHNS, CDR2 SASEGT. The V and J ends lost 6 bases and 4 bases, in that order; junction bases with no gene match: 1.

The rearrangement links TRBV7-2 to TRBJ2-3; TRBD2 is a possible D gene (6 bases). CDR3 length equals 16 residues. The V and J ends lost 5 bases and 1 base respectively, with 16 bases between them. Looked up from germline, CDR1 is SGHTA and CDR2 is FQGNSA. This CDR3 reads CASSRLSRGGTDTQYF. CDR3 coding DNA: TGTGCCAGCAGCCGACTATCGCGGGGAGGCACAGATACGCAGTATTTT.

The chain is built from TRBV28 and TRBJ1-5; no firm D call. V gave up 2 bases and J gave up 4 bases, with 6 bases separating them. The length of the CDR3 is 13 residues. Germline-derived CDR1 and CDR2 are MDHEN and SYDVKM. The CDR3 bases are TGTGCCAGCAGTTTACCCCGAAATCAGCCCCAGCATTTT. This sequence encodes CASSLPRNQPQHF.

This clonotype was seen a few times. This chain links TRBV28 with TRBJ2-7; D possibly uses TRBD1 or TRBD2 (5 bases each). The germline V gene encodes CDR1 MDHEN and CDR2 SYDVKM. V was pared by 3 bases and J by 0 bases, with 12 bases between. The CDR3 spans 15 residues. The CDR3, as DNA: TGTGCCAGCAGTTTCTGGGACGGAAGCTCCTACGAGCAGTACTTC. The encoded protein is CASSFWDGSSYEQYF.

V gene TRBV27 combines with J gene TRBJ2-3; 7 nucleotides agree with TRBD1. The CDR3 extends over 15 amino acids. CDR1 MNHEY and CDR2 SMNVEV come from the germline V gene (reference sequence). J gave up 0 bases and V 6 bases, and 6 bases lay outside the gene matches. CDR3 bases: TGTGCCAGCAGAATGCCGGGACAGAGCACAGATACGCAGTATTTT. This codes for CASRMPGQSTDTQYF.

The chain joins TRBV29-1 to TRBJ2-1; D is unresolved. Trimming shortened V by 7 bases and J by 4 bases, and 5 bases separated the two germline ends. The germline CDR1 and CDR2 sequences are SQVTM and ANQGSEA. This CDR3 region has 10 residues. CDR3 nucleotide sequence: TGCAGCGCCAAGTACAATGAGCAGTTCTTC. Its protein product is CSAKYNEQFF.

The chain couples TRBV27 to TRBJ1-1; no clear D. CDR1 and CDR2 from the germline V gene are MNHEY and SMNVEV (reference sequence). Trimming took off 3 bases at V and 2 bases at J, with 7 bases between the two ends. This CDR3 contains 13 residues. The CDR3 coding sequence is TGTGCCAGCAGTTTGGGTCCAAACACTGAAGCTTTCTTT. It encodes CASSLGPNTEAFF.

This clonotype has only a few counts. The CDR3 sequence: CASDPHGSGANVLTF. CDR3 sequence (DNA): TGTGCCAGCGATCCCCACGGCTCCGGGGCCAACGTCCTGACTTTC. This chain uses TRBV28 with TRBJ2-6; D is unclear. CDR1 and CDR2 from the germline V gene are MDHEN and SYDVKM. Trimming stripped 8 bases from V and 4 bases from J, with 15 bases between. CDR3 length: 15 amino acids.

The CDR3, as DNA: TGCGCCAGCAGCACCGGGGGGTACAATGAGCAGTTCTTC. It is translated as CASSTGGYNEQFF. This rearrangement joins TRBV5-1 to TRBJ2-1, with TRBD2 identical over 7 bases. Germline CDR1 is SGHRS and CDR2 is YFSETQ. Losses at the gene ends were 4 bases for V and 4 bases for J; bases not matched to a gene: 2. This CDR3 has 13 amino acids.

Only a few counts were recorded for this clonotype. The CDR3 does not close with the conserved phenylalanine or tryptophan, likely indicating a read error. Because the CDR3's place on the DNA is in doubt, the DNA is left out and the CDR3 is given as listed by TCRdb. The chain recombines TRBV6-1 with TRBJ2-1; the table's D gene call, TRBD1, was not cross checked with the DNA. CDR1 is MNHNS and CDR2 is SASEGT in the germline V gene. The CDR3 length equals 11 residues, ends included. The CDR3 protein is CASSEIGQPRL.

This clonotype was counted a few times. The CDR3 DNA follows: TGCGCCAGCAGCCCCATAGCGGGAGTGGGGGAGACCCAGTACTTC. Translation gives CASSPIAGVGETQYF. The V and J genes are TRBV5-1 and TRBJ2-5; 9 bases align to TRBD2. With V trimmed by 4 bases and J by 5 bases, 9 bases remained unmatched. Germline V gene sequence: CDR1 SGHRS, CDR2 YFSETQ. The CDR3 contains 15 residues.

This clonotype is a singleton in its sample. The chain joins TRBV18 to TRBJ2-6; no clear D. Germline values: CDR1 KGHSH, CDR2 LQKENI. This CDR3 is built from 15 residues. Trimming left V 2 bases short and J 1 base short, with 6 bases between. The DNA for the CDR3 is TGTGCCAGCTCACCAGGAAAATCTGGGGCCAACGTCCTGACTTTC. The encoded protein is CASSPGKSGANVLTF.

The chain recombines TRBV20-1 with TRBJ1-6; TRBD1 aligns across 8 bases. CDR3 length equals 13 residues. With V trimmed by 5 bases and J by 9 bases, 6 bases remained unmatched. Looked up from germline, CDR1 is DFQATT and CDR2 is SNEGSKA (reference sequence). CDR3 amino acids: CSAQDREASPLHF. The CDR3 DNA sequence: TGCAGTGCTCAGGACAGGGAGGCTTCACCCCTCCACTTT.